The clone carrying this T cell receptor (beta chain) was seen only once. The target antigen is unknown. This sample stems from a study of early T cells in non-severe SARS-CoV-2 infection. For the study at large: Bulk RNA taken from unsorted whole blood was sequenced, leaving chains unpaired.

MiXCR was run by TCRdb on the 5' RACE reads, yielding one entry per CDR3 protein. This sample has about 37,000 distinct CDR3 sequences, with around 6.1% found just once. Germline V gene lookup returns CDR1 LNHDA and CDR2 SQIVND (reference sequence). Trimming removed 0 bases at V and 4 bases at J, with 7 bases between. The CDR3 is 14 residues long. Findings of the study overall: Reliance on VDJdb matching favored anti-spike CD8 responses; private and CD4 specificities were missed.

This receptor was identified in an adult who was a healthcare worker with PCR-confirmed SARS-CoV-2 infection or an uninfected control (not recorded which). The chain links TRBV19 to TRBJ1-5, with D hard to call. Source material: whole blood. CDR3 DNA sequence: TGTGCCAGTAGTATAGAACCGAGAAATCAGCCCCAGCATTTT. It translates to CASSIEPRNQPQHF.